Below, 20 T cell receptor beta chains from the same sample are listed, as sequenced in a study of vaccination effects on CD4 cells after COVID-19. These receptors' targets are unknown. Under the ViraFEST assay, PBMC were stimulated with viral peptide pools so that antigen-specific CD4+ T cells expanded. Sequencing was performed afterwards. It was after approximately 10 days of culture that CD4+ T cells were isolated. According to the study, vaccine recipients showed no prior SARS-CoV-2 infection and negative nucleocapsid antibodies. Clones were sequenced by immunoSEQ multiplex PCR, and TCRdb holds only the in-frame ones, with some missing. In the table there are about 43,000 clones, around 76% of which are singletons. The sample was CD4+ T cells from PBMCs cultured with SARS-CoV-2 spike peptides, taken before COVID-19 vaccination. These receptor sequences come from a human donor who received a COVID-19 vaccine.

V gene TRBV28 combines with J gene TRBJ2-6; no clear D gene. The CDR3 consists of 15 residues. Germline CDR1 and CDR2: MDHEN and SYDVKM. With 3 bases removed from V and 4 bases from J, the gap between germline ends came to 10 bases. CDR3 sequence reads: CASSFSRAGANVLTF. The CDR3 bases are TGTGCCAGCAGTTTTAGTAGGGCCGGGGCCAACGTCCTGACTTTC.

The CDR3 DNA sequence: TGTGCCAGCAGCGTAGGGGACAATGAGCAGTTCTTC. Translating it yields CASSVGDNEQFF. V usage is TRBV9 and J usage is TRBJ2-1; no clear D gene. Trimming left V 0 bases short and J 5 bases short, with 3 bases between. Germline loops: CDR1 SGDLS, CDR2 YYNGEE. The CDR3 has 12 residues.

This clone was picked up one time. The V call is TRBV2, the J call TRBJ1-2, with a weak D call TRBD1 (5 bases). Trimming cost V 1 base and J 8 bases, with 11 bases left between them. Germline V gene sequence: CDR1 SNHLY, CDR2 FYNNEI. The CDR3 is made up of 13 amino acids. This chain's CDR3 is CASSEVGGLGYTF. CDR3 nucleotide sequence: TGTGCCAGCAGTGAAGTGGGGGGGTTGGGCTACACCTTC.

The V and J genes are TRBV9 and TRBJ1-4, with TRBD1 matching over 7 bases. J was trimmed by 5 bases and V by 0 bases; bases with no gene match: 7. Germline V lookup: CDR1 SGDLS, CDR2 YYNGEE. The CDR3 runs 16 residues. Here the CDR3 reads CASSVGNRRGNEKLFF. Written as DNA, the CDR3 is TGTGCCAGCAGCGTAGGAAACCGCAGGGGGAATGAAAAACTGTTTTTT.

V is TRBV2 and J is TRBJ2-4; 7 bases are shared with TRBD1. There are 12 residues in the CDR3. The V gene's germline CDR1 is SNHLY and CDR2 FYNNEI. J was trimmed by 8 bases and V by 5 bases; bases with no gene match: 3. The CDR3 loop is CASSPGTDIQYF. CDR3 nucleotide sequence: TGTGCCAGCAGTCCCGGGACAGACATTCAGTACTTC.

The sample holds one count of this clone. The V and J genes are TRBV7-8 and TRBJ2-2, with no clear D. V lost 8 bases and J 9 bases, leaving 10 bases between the germline ends. Germline CDR1 and CDR2: SGHVS and FQNEAQ. CDR3 length equals 11 residues. For the CDR3, the DNA is TGTGCCAGCCGAAGTGTCTGGGAGCTGTTTTTT. It specifies CASRSVWELFF. Looking up the rest from reference TRBV7-8 and TRBJ2-2 gives the full variable domain: GAGVSQSPRYKVAKRGQDVALRCDPISGHVSLFWYQQALGQGPEFLTYFQNEAQLDKSGLPSDRFFAERPEGSVSTLKIQRTQQEDSAVYLCASRSVWELFFGEGSRLTVL.

The DNA of the CDR3 is TGTGCCAGCAGCCATTTACTAGCGGGGGGTTACAATGAGCAGTTCTTC. Amino acid sequence: CASSHLLAGGYNEQFF. The rearrangement uses TRBV3-1 (or the pseudogene TRBV3-2) and TRBJ2-1; TRBD2 matches 12 bases. CDR1 is LGHDT and CDR2 is YNNKEL in the germline V gene (reference sequence). V lost 3 bases to trimming and J lost 4 bases; unmatched junction nucleotides: 4. The length of the CDR3 is 16 residues.

The genes are TRBV2 and TRBJ1-2, with TRBD1 as a possible D gene (6 bases). Per germline, CDR1 SNHLY and CDR2 FYNNEI. The germline V and J ends were trimmed by 6 bases and 2 bases, with 13 bases remaining between them. This CDR3 spans 14 amino acids. CDR3 sequence (DNA): TGTGCCAGCAGGACCCAACAGGGAAACTATGGCTACACCTTC. Translating it yields CASRTQQGNYGYTF. The full variable domain, completed using reference TRBV2 and TRBJ1-2, is EPEVTQTPSHQVTQMGQEVILRCVPISNHLYFYWYRQILGQKVEFLVSFYNNEISEKSEIFDDQFSVERPDGSNFTLKIRSTKLEDSAMYFCASRTQQGNYGYTFGSGTRLTVV.

The genes are TRBV18 and TRBJ1-1; 7 nucleotides align to TRBD1. V lost 2 bases and J lost 7; bases outside the gene matches: 4. CDR1 is KGHSH, CDR2 LQKENI, per germline. The CDR3 covers 13 residues. This chain's CDR3 is CASSPTTGVEAFF. The CDR3 DNA is TGTGCCAGCTCACCAACCACAGGGGTTGAAGCTTTCTTT.

This rearrangement joins TRBV11-2 to TRBJ2-7; tentative D call: TRBD1 (5 bases). Trimming removed 9 bases at V and 1 base at J, with 19 bases between. The CDR3 is made up of 15 amino acids. The germline CDR1 and CDR2 sequences are SGHAT and FQNNGV. The CDR3 sequence: CASKVGRIGSYEQYV. The CDR3 DNA reads TGTGCCAGTAAGGTGGGGCGGATTGGGTCCTACGAGCAGTACGTC.

The rearrangement uses TRBV19 and TRBJ1-1; the D gene is possibly TRBD1 (6 bases). The CDR3 covers 14 residues. Germline lookup yields CDR1 LNHDA and CDR2 SQIVND (reference sequence). V shed 4 bases and J shed 1 base, with 10 bases lying between them. CDR3 sequence (DNA): TGTGCCAGTAGTAATCGGGGACAGAACACTGAAGCTTTCTTT. Translating it yields CASSNRGQNTEAFF.

The genes are TRBV2 and TRBJ1-4; D unclear. This CDR3 is built from 14 residues. Germline CDR1 SNHLY, CDR2 FYNNEI. The V end was cut by 4 bases, the J end by 4 bases, with 10 bases between. The CDR3 is CASSVGSYNEKLFF. CDR3 nucleotides: TGTGCCAGCAGTGTCGGCAGTTATAATGAAAAACTGTTTTTT.

The rearrangement joins TRBV5-4 to TRBJ2-5; possible D gene TRBD1, 6 bases. Germline lookup yields CDR1 SGHNT and CDR2 YYREEE (reference sequence). V gave up 4 bases and J gave up 2 bases, with 12 bases separating them. This CDR3 comprises 14 residues. The CDR3 DNA reads TGTGCCAGCAGCCTGGGGGACATACAAGAGACCCAGTACTTC. It yields the protein CASSLGDIQETQYF.

This chain joins TRBV6-2 or TRBV6-3 and TRBJ1-2, with unresolved D. Trimming shortened V by 5 bases and J by 2 bases, and 9 bases separated the two germline ends. Germline V gives CDR1 MNHEY, CDR2 SVGEGT. The CDR3 length is 13 residues. The CDR3 DNA reads as TGTGCCAGCAGTCCCGACCGCAACTATGGCTACACCTTC. It is translated as CASSPDRNYGYTF.

This clone was seen more than once but under ten times. The V gene is TRBV5-1, the J gene TRBJ1-1, with unresolved D. This CDR3 is 13 amino acids long. V was pared by 0 bases and J by 4 bases, with 7 bases between. CDR1 is SGHRS, CDR2 YFSETQ, per germline. The CDR3 DNA reads TGCGCCAGCAGCTTGGGTCAGGTCACTGAAGCTTTCTTT. Translating gives CASSLGQVTEAFF.

The chain recombines TRBV24-1 with TRBJ1-2, with D maybe TRBD1 (6 bases). V gave up 4 bases and J gave up 3 bases, with 8 bases separating them. The CDR3 contains 13 residues. CDR1 and CDR2 from the germline V gene are KGHDR and SFDVKD. CDR3 bases: TGTGCCACCAGTGAGGGGGGGCACTATGGCTACACCTTC. It translates to CATSEGGHYGYTF.

The chain combines TRBV4-1 with TRBJ1-1; D might be TRBD1 (6 bases). The CDR3 consists of 15 residues. The germline gives CDR1 MGHRA, CDR2 YSYEKL. Between the trimmed V and J ends, which lost 2 bases and 5 bases, there was a span of 15 bases. In DNA, the CDR3 is TGCGCCAGCAGCCAACCGGGGGGGCGATGGACTGAAGCTTTCTTT. This translates into CASSQPGGRWTEAFF.

The chain couples TRBV9 to TRBJ1-2; no clear D gene. Trimming took 0 bases from V and 5 from J, leaving 11 bases between them. Germline lookup yields CDR1 SGDLS and CDR2 YYNGEE. This CDR3 has 14 amino acids. This CDR3 is CASSVAGRAYGYTF. The CDR3, as DNA: TGTGCCAGCAGCGTAGCTGGGCGGGCATATGGCTACACCTTC.

The CDR3 region is CASSYSPRGHRTDTQYF. The CDR3 nucleotides are TGTGCCAGCAGTTACTCCCCGCGTGGGCACCGCACAGATACGCAGTATTTT. This sequence joins TRBV6-2 or TRBV6-3 and TRBJ2-3, with unresolved D. V dropped 0 bases and J dropped 1 base, with 14 bases sitting between them. There are 17 residues in the CDR3. The germline CDR1 and CDR2 sequences are MNHEY and SVGEGT.

This chain links TRBV5-1 with TRBJ2-5; 7 bases agree with TRBD1. The length of the CDR3 is 15 residues. Germline V gene sequence: CDR1 SGHRS, CDR2 YFSETQ. V was pared by 4 bases and J by 3 bases, with 9 bases of the junction left unmatched. The CDR3: CASSSSGTGEETQYF. The CDR3 region has the DNA TGCGCCAGCAGCAGCTCGGGTACAGGGGAAGAGACCCAGTACTTC.